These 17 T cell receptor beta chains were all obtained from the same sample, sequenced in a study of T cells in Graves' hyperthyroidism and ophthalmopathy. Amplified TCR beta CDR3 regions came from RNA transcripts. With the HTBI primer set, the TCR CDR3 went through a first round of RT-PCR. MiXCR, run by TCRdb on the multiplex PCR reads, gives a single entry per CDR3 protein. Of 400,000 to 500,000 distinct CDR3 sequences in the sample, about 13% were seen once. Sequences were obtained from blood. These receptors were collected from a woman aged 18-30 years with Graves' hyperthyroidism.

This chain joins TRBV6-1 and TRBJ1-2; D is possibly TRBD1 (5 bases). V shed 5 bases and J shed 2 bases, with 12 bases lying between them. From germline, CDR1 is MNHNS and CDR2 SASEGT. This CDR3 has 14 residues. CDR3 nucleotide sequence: TGTGCCAGCAGTCCCCGCGACAGAAACTATGGCTACACCTTC. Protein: CASSPRDRNYGYTF.

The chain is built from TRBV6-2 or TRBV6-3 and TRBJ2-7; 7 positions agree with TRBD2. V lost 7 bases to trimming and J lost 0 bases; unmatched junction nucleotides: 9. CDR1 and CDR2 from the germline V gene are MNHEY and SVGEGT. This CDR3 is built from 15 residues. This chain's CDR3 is CASTLLASASYEQYF. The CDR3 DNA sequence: TGTGCCAGCACCTTACTAGCGTCAGCCTCCTACGAGCAGTACTTC.

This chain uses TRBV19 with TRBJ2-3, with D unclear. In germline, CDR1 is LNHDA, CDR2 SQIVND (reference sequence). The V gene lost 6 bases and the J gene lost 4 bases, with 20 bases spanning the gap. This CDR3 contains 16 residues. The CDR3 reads CASSSWVGSGADTQYF. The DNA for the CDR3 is TGTGCCAGTAGCTCCTGGGTGGGTAGTGGCGCAGATACGCAGTATTTT.

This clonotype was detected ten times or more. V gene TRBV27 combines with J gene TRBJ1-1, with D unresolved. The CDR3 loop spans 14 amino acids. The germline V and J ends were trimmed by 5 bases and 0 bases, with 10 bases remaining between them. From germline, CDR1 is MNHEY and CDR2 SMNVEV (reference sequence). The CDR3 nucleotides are TGTGCCAGCAGTCCGTACGGGGTGAACACTGAAGCTTTCTTT. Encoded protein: CASSPYGVNTEAFF.

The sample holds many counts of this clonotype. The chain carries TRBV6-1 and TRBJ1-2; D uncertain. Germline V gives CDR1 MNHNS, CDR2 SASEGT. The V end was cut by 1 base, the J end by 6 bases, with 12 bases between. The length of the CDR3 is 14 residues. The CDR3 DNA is TGTGCCAGCAGTGAAGAAAGGTGGCGTGATGGCTACACCTTC. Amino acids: CASSEERWRDGYTF.

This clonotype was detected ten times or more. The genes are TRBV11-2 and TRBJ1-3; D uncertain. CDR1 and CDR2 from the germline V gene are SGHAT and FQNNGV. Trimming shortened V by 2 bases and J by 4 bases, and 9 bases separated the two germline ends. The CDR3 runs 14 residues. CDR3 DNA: TGTGCCAGCAGCTTAAACCTCGGGGGAAACACCATATATTTT. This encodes CASSLNLGGNTIYF.

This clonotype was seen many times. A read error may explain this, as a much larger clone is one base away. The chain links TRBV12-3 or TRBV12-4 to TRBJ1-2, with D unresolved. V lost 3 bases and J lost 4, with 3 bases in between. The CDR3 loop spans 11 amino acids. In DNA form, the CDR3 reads TGTGCCAGCAGTTTCGCCTATGGCTACACCTTC. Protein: CASSFAYGYTF.

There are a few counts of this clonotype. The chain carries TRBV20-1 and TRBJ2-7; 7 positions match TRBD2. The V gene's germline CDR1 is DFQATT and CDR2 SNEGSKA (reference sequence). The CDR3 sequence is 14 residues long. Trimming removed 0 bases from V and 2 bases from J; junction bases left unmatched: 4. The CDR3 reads CSARDQRETYEQYF. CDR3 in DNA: TGCAGTGCTAGAGATCAGCGGGAAACCTACGAGCAGTACTTC.

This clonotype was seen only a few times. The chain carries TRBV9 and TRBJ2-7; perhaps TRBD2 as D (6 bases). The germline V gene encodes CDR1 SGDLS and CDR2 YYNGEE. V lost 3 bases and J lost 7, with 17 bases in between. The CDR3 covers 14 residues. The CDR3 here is CASSAGLPEMEQYF. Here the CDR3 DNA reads TGTGCCAGCAGCGCGGGACTCCCAGAGATGGAGCAGTACTTC. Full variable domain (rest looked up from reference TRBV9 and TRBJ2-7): DSGVTQTPKHLITATGQRVTLRCSPRSGDLSVYWYQQSLDQGLQFLIQYYNGEERAKGNILERFSAQQFPDLHSELNLSSLELGDSALYFCASSAGLPEMEQYFGPGTRLTVT.

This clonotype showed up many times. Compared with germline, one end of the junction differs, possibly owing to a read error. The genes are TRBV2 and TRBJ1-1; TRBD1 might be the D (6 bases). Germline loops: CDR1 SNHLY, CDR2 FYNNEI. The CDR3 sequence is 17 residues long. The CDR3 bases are TGTGCCAGCAGCGAAGGCTCGGGGGGGCCATCAAACACTGAAGCTTTCTTT. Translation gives CASSEGSGGPSNTEAFF.

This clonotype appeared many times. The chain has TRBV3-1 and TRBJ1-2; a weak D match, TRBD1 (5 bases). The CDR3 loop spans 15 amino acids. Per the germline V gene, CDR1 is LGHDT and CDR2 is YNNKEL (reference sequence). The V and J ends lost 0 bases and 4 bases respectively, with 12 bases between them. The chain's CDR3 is CASSQDVGAIYGYTF. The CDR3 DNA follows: TGTGCCAGCAGCCAAGATGTAGGGGCTATCTATGGCTACACCTTC. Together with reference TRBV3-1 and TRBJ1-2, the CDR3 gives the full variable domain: DTAVSQTPKYLVTQMGNDKSIKCEQNLGHDTMYWYKQDSKKFLKIMFSYNNKELIINETVPNRFSPKSPDKAHLNLHINSLELGDSAVYFCASSQDVGAIYGYTFGSGTRLTVV.

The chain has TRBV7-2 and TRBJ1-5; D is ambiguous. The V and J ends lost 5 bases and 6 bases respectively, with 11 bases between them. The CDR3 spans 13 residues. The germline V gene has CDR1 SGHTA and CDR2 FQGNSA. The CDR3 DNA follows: TGTGCCAGCAGCACCTTGGTCAGTCAGCCCCAGCATTTT. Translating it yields CASSTLVSQPQHF.

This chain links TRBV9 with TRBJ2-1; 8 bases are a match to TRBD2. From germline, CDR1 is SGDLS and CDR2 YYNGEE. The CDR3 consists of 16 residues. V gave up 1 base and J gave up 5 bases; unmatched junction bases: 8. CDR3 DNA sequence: TGTGCCAGCAGCGTACGCGGGAGGCCGCAACACAATGAGCAGTTCTTC. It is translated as CASSVRGRPQHNEQFF.

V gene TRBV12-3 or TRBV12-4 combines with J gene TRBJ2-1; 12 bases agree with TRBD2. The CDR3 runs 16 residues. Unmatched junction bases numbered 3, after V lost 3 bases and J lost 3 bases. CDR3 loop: CASSFASGRDYNEQFF. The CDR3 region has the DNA TGTGCCAGCAGTTTCGCTAGCGGGAGGGACTACAATGAGCAGTTCTTC.

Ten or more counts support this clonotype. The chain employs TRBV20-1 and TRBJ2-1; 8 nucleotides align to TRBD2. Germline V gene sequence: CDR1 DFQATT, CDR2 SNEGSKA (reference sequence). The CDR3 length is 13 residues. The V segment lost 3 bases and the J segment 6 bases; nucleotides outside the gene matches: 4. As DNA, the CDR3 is TGCAGTGCTAGGTGGACTAGCCCCAATGAGCAGTTCTTC. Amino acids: CSARWTSPNEQFF.

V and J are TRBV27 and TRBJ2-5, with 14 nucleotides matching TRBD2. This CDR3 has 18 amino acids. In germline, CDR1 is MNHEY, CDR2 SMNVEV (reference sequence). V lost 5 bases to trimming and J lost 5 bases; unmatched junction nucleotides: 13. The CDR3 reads CASSRRLAGGPVSETQYF. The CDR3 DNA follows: TGTGCCAGCAGTCGAAGACTAGCGGGAGGGCCGGTCTCTGAGACCCAGTACTTC.

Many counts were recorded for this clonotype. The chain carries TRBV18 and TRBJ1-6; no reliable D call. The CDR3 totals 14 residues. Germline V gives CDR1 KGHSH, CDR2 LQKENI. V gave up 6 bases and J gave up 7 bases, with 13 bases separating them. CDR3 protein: CASSLQRNNSPLHF. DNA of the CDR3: TGTGCCAGCTCTCTACAGAGAAACAATTCACCCCTCCACTTT.